This TCR beta chain appears in the sequencing data of a study of blood T cells in healthy people across ages (dated by TCRdb to about 2015). About the study as a whole: In model experiments, template switching captured roughly one uniquely barcoded TCR beta cDNA molecule for every two T cells. To track age-related changes in TCR beta repertoire diversity, the study relied on deep sequencing normalized with unique cDNA molecular identifiers. The donors were divided into four age groups: young (average around 16 years), middle-aged (approximately 42), aged (about 56) and long-lived (about 79). To avoid experimental bias, donors of different ages were randomly spread across the sequencing lanes. Using the same blood draw, the study looked at two additional independent replicas of 1 million unique cDNA reads for two donors, one aged 18 to 30 and the other aged 80 or older.

Receptor libraries were prepared by 5' RACE. The sequencer was an Illumina HiSeq 2500. A second PCR of about 7 to 12 cycles was run with a J-beta primer mix and a sample-barcoded 5' primer. A unique molecular identifier was introduced onto each TCR beta cDNA molecule by a template-switch 5' adaptor carrying 12 random nucleotides. At least 3 million CDR3-containing paired-end reads were obtained from each sample. First-strand cDNA synthesis was performed from all RNA using the Mint cDNA synthesis kit, with priming by a TRBC-specific oligonucleotide. Following uracil-DNA glycosylase treatment, a first 18-cycle PCR with universal primers M1SS and BC2_uni_R was performed on all cDNA. Per the source publication's procedure: For normalization, 1 million high-quality reads, each with a distinct molecular identifier, were randomly selected from each sample. Instead of being binned into consensus sequences, reads with shared molecular identifiers were discarded. MiTCR, set to a Q25 quality threshold and the strictest error-elimination algorithm, was used for CDR3 identification, clonotype clustering and error correction. A nonparametric unseen species model with Euler transformation was used to estimate lower-bound total TCR beta diversity. TCRdb handled the public reads itself, with Q25 trimming in fastp and clone calling in MiXCR, and kept productive beta chains. All rows with the same CDR3 protein become a single entry with the most common DNA and genes. Clone size and V and J calls follow TCRdb, not the original study. The sample table records under 800,000 distinct CDR3 sequences; roughly two fifths of these occur just once. 20% to 25% of the sample is taken by the ten largest.

Broad study findings and their caveats: Bulk unsorted PBMC profiling prevented conclusive comparison of naive and antigen-experienced compartments. Total diversity estimates from one million sequenced T cells were considered lower bounds and underestimates. The long-lived group showed more naive CD4+ T cells, fewer expanded clones and increased TCR diversity than the aged group, suggesting age selection. Because donor CMV infection status was unknown, age-related changes in expanded clonotypes were potentially confounded. Observed TCR beta diversity per million T cells fell roughly linearly with age, and a significant reduction was already apparent by age roughly 40. Observed TCR beta diversity correlated strongly with the percentage of naive T cells measured by flow cytometry.

There are 14 amino acids in the CDR3, from cysteine to phenylalanine inclusive. The entry retains the CDR3 DNA only, 42 bases that are in frame from base 1. As encoded in the germline V gene (reference sequence), CDR1 is SEHNR while CDR2 is FQNEAQ. V is pared back by 5 bases and J by 7 bases, with 15 bases lying between the germline termini. This clonotype was seen once. No cognate antigen has been identified for it. No qualities accompany the bases; no much larger clone lies one base away. One read is thin evidence. The donors were about 40 Caucasian individuals from Russia, aged roughly 6 to 100 years, who were systemically healthy. Around 9.9 milliliters of peripheral blood were collected from each donor into EDTA-treated Vacutainer tubes. Ficoll-Paque density-gradient centrifugation was used to isolate PBMCs, with at least 7 million per sample. Trizol reagent was used to extract total RNA from the PBMCs, yielding at least 6 micrograms per sample. Naive CD45RAhigh/CD27high T cell percentages were measured by flow cytometry on a PBMC aliquot from every donor.

The receptor comes from an older woman in good health. The rearranged segments are TRBV7-9 and TRBJ2-1; 5 matching bases give a weak D call of TRBD1. The sequenced material came from blood. The CDR3 in this case is CASSPQAVGNEQFF. The DNA sequence is as follows: TGTGCCAGCAGCCCACAGGCGGTTGGGAATGAGCAGTTCTTC. Supplemented by the reference TRBV7-9 and TRBJ2-1 proteins around the CDR3, the complete variable domain is DTGVSQNPRHKITKRGQNVTFRCDPISEHNRLYWYRQTLGQGPEFLTYFQNEAQLEKSRLLSDRFSAERPKGSFSTLEIQRTEQGDSAMYLCASSPQAVGNEQFFGPGTRLTVL.